The T cell receptor (beta chain) under discussion was sequenced for a study of blood T cell repertoires in COVID-19. Data came from immunoSEQ multiplex PCR; TCRdb stores just in-frame clones and leaves some out. The data contain 200,000 to 250,000 clones, about 85% of them seen just once; the ten biggest clones take up just under 20%. This TCR derives from a man between 25 and 39 years old with active or convalescent COVID-19. Sequences were obtained from peripheral blood.

CDR3 in DNA: TGTGCCAGCAGTTATCTCGGACAAAGCACAGATACGCAGTATTTT. This codes for CASSYLGQSTDTQYF. The chain joins TRBV6-5 to TRBJ2-3; possible D gene TRBD1, 5 bases. The CDR3 covers 15 residues. CDR1 and CDR2 (germline): MNHEY, SVGAGI. V shed 3 bases and J shed 0 bases, with 10 bases lying between them.